This T cell receptor beta chain was profiled in a study of blood T cell repertoires in COVID-19. Study-wide background: Samples of COVID-19 (acute and convalescent) were obtained from the United States, Italy and Spain. PBMCs, B-cell-depleted T cells, or T cells were the source of the cDNA or gDNA that made up the material.

The CDR3 extends over 16 amino acids. Germline CDR1 KGHSH, CDR2 LQKENI. Trimming removed 2 bases at V and 0 bases at J, with 13 bases between. Study processing details: Reference gene primers were amplified, and this amplification served to estimate nucleated cell counts. Libraries were prepared by immunoSEQ multiplex PCR; TCRdb keeps only in-frame clonotypes and omits some of them. Clone size and V and J calls were adopted from that table, with D and trimming inferred from the DNA. The repertoire holds some 140,000 clones, more than 65% seen once, with around 13% in the top ten. The sequencing sample was made of peripheral blood. This sequence joins TRBV18 and TRBJ1-1; D remains ambiguous. The origin of this receptor is an older man with acute or convalescent COVID-19. CDR3 sequence (DNA): TGTGCCAGCTCACCATCGGAACAAGACATGAACACTGAAGCTTTCTTT. This gives the protein CASSPSEQDMNTEAFF.